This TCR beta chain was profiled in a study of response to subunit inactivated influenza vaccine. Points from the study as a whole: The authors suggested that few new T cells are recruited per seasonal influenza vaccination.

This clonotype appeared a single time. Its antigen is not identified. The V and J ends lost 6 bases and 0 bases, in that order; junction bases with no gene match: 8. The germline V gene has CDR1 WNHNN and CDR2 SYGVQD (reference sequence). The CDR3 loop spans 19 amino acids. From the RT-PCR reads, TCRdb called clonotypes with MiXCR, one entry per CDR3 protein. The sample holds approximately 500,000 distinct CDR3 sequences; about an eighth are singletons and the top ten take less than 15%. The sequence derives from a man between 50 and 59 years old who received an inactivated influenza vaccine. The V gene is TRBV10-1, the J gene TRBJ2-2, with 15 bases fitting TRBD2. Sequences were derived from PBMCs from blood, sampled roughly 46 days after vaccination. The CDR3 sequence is CASSISGLAGGPNTGELFF. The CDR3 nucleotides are TGCGCCAGCAGCATTTCGGGACTAGCGGGAGGTCCGAACACCGGGGAGCTGTTTTTT.